Each of the 26 T cell receptor beta chains below was sequenced from the same sample in a study of blood T cell repertoires in COVID-19. The table came from immunoSEQ multiplex PCR; TCRdb's copy has only in-frame clones and leaves some out. The table includes tens of thousands of clones, around 92% detected once. The sequencing sample was made of peripheral blood. The source is a man aged 50 to 59 with COVID-19, enrolled during active disease.

The gene calls are TRBV2 and TRBJ1-6, with 9 bases aligning to TRBD1. V shed 6 bases, J shed 10 bases, and the junction held 7 bases outside the gene matches. Per germline, CDR1 SNHLY and CDR2 FYNNEI. The CDR3 contains 14 residues. CDR3 loop: CASRRDRAWSPLHF. As DNA, the CDR3 is TGTGCCAGCAGGAGGGACAGGGCGTGGTCACCCCTCCACTTT.

The chain couples TRBV4-2 to TRBJ2-1, with 11 bases that match TRBD2. V trimming: 5 bases; J trimming: 3 bases; junction bases outside the gene matches: 3. CDR1 and CDR2 from the germline V gene are LGHNA and YNFKEQ. The CDR3 runs to 15 residues. CDR3 loop: CASSAGLADYNEQFF. For the CDR3, the DNA is TGTGCCAGCAGCGCGGGACTAGCGGACTACAATGAGCAGTTCTTC.

The chain has TRBV19 and TRBJ2-2; 10 bases align to TRBD1. The germline V gene encodes CDR1 LNHDA and CDR2 SQIVND (reference sequence). V trimming: 5 bases; J trimming: 6 bases; junction bases outside the gene matches: 9. CDR3 length: 16 amino acids. The CDR3 nucleotides are TGTGCCAGTAGTCCAGACAGGGGGCGAATACCCGGGGAGCTGTTTTTT. It is translated as CASSPDRGRIPGELFF. The full variable domain, completed using reference TRBV19 and TRBJ2-2, is DGGITQSPKYLFRKEGQNVTLSCEQNLNHDAMYWYRQDPGQGLRLIYYSQIVNDFQKGDIAEGYSVSREKKESFPLTVTSAQKNPTAFYLCASSPDRGRIPGELFFGEGSRLTVL.

V is TRBV5-6 and J is TRBJ2-5; D is undetermined. V dropped 5 bases and J dropped 0 bases, with 8 bases sitting between them. CDR3 size: 13 residues. The germline CDR1 and CDR2 sequences are SGHDT and YYEEEE. CDR3 coding DNA: TGTGCCAGCAGTCTCAGGTACCAAGAGACCCAGTACTTC. Its protein product is CASSLRYQETQYF. The whole variable domain, filled in from reference TRBV5-6 and TRBJ2-5, reads DAGVTQSPTHLIKTRGQQVTLRCSPKSGHDTVSWYQQALGQGPQFIFQYYEEEERQRGNFPDRFSGHQFPNYSSELNVNALLLGDSALYLCASSLRYQETQYFGPGTRLLVL.

The rearrangement uses TRBV19 and TRBJ2-7; possible D gene TRBD1, 5 bases. This CDR3 is 13 amino acids long. CDR1 and CDR2 from the germline V gene are LNHDA and SQIVND (reference sequence). Trimming stripped 1 base from V and 3 bases from J, with 7 bases between. The CDR3 region is CASSIADSYEQYF. The CDR3 DNA reads as TGTGCCAGTAGTATAGCTGACAGCTACGAGCAGTACTTC.

The rearrangement joins TRBV6-5 to TRBJ2-2, with TRBD2 as a possible D gene (5 bases). The V and J ends lost 6 bases and 5 bases respectively, with 7 bases between them. The CDR3 consists of 12 residues. CDR1 and CDR2 (germline): MNHEY, SVGAGI. The CDR3 DNA is TGTGCCAGCAGGAGGGCAACCGGGGAGCTGTTTTTT. Its protein product is CASRRATGELFF.

The CDR3 DNA follows: TGTGCCAGCAGCCATCGGGACAGGGGGCACGACTATGGCTACACCTTC. It codes for CASSHRDRGHDYGYTF. The chain links TRBV3-1 (or the pseudogene TRBV3-2) to TRBJ1-2; 12 bases match TRBD1. With V trimmed by 3 bases and J by 3 bases, 5 bases remained unmatched. The CDR3 sequence is 16 residues long. Germline V gene lookup returns CDR1 LGHDT and CDR2 YNNKEL (reference sequence).

The rearrangement joins TRBV4-2 to TRBJ2-3; 11 nucleotides match TRBD2. This CDR3 region has 18 residues. In germline, CDR1 is LGHNA, CDR2 YNFKEQ. Trimming took 1 base from V and 3 from J; bases not matched to a gene: 9. As DNA, the CDR3 is TGTGCCAGCAGCCAAGGGCCTAGCGGGGGGACTGGGACAGATACGCAGTATTTT. Residues: CASSQGPSGGTGTDTQYF.

The V call is TRBV19, the J call TRBJ1-1; the D is unclear. V lost 4 bases, J lost 5 bases, and 14 bases lay in between. This CDR3 spans 14 amino acids. Germline V gene data show CDR1 as LNHDA and CDR2 as SQIVND (reference sequence). The CDR3 coding sequence is TGTGCCAGTAGTACGACTTCAGGAGGGACTGAAGCTTTCTTT. Protein product: CASSTTSGGTEAFF.

The chain couples TRBV3-1 (or the pseudogene TRBV3-2) to TRBJ2-7; the match to TRBD1 covers 8 bases. V lost 0 bases, J lost 2 bases, and 6 bases stayed unmatched. The CDR3 extends over 16 amino acids. Per the germline V gene, CDR1 is LGHDT and CDR2 is YNNKEL (reference sequence). CDR3 coding DNA: TGTGCCAGCAGCCAAGATCCCCGGGACAGGCCCTACGAGCAGTACTTC. Protein: CASSQDPRDRPYEQYF.

The sample holds a few counts of this clone. This chain links TRBV2 with TRBJ1-1, with 7 bases aligning to TRBD1. The CDR3 runs to 13 residues. J was trimmed by 0 bases and V by 10 bases; bases with no gene match: 5. In germline, CDR1 is SNHLY, CDR2 FYNNEI. CDR3 DNA: TGTGCCACAGGACAGGATATGAACACTGAAGCTTTCTTT. Its protein product is CATGQDMNTEAFF.

This clone showed up just once. This chain uses TRBV27 with TRBJ1-6, with a tentative D call TRBD1 (5 bases). The CDR3 has 15 amino acids. Between the trimmed V and J ends, which lost 4 bases and 0 bases, there was a span of 7 bases. CDR1 and CDR2 (germline): MNHEY, SMNVEV (reference sequence). The CDR3 nucleotides are TGTGCCAGCAGTTACAGGAGCTCCTATAATTCACCCCTCCACTTT. Its translation: CASSYRSSYNSPLHF.

The chain joins TRBV2 to TRBJ1-5; 10 positions agree with TRBD1. The CDR3 sequence is 15 residues long. Germline values: CDR1 SNHLY, CDR2 FYNNEI. J gave up 7 bases and V 6 bases, and 9 bases lay outside the gene matches. CDR3 bases: TGTGCCAGCAGAGACGGGACAGGGGCCAAACAGCCCCAGCATTTT. It yields the protein CASRDGTGAKQPQHF.

A note on this clone: A junction boundary mismatches the germline segment, possibly from a read error. The chain recombines TRBV15 with TRBJ1-1, with TRBD1 matching over 8 bases. CDR3 length equals 15 residues. Germline CDR1 and CDR2: LNHNV and YYDKDF (reference sequence). CDR3 nucleotides: TGTGCCACCAGCGATCGGACAGGGTTGAATACTGAAGCTTTCTTT. Protein: CATSDRTGLNTEAFF. The entire variable domain, with the rest obtained from reference TRBV15 and TRBJ1-1, is as follows: DAMVIQNPRYQVTQFGKPVTLSCSQTLNHNVMYWYQQKSSQAPKLLFHYYDKDFNNEADTPDNFQSRRPNTSFCFLDIRSPGLGDTAMYLCATSDRTGLNTEAFFGQGTRLTVV.

The chain links TRBV2 to TRBJ2-2; D might be TRBD2 (6 bases). The V and J ends lost 7 bases and 4 bases respectively, with 10 bases between them. This CDR3 has 13 amino acids. Germline-derived CDR1 and CDR2 are SNHLY and FYNNEI. CDR3 region: CASNGGSTGELFF. In DNA, the CDR3 is TGTGCCAGCAATGGGGGGTCCACCGGGGAGCTGTTTTTT.

This chain links TRBV15 with TRBJ1-5; TRBD1 agrees at 10 bases. J was trimmed by 6 bases and V by 1 base; bases with no gene match: 6. The CDR3 contains 16 residues. CDR1 and CDR2 (germline): LNHNV, YYDKDF (reference sequence). CDR3 bases: TGTGCCACCAGCAGAGGAGGGACAGGGGTAACTCAGCCCCAGCATTTT. Protein product: CATSRGGTGVTQPQHF.

The chain combines TRBV5-1 with TRBJ2-1; D perhaps matches TRBD2 (6 bases). Germline V gene lookup returns CDR1 SGHRS and CDR2 YFSETQ. This CDR3 is built from 16 residues. V lost 0 bases and J 3 bases, leaving 13 bases between the germline ends. CDR3 region: CASSLVMGLRYNEQFF. DNA of the CDR3: TGCGCCAGCAGCTTGGTCATGGGACTTCGCTACAATGAGCAGTTCTTC.

This clone was counted a few times. The gene calls are TRBV7-3 and TRBJ1-1; no definite D call. The V gene lost 4 bases and the J gene lost 8 bases, with 14 bases spanning the gap. This CDR3 has 13 amino acids. CDR1 SGHTA and CDR2 FQGTGA come from the germline V gene. CDR3 region: CASSSSGGYEAFF. The CDR3, as DNA: TGTGCCAGCAGCTCATCGGGAGGGTACGAAGCTTTCTTT.

The chain uses TRBV9 and TRBJ2-3; weak D call: TRBD2 (5 bases). The CDR3 length is 16 residues. Per germline, CDR1 SGDLS and CDR2 YYNGEE. V gave up 4 bases and J gave up 0 bases, with 15 bases separating them. The CDR3 reads CASSPRTPISTDTQYF. The CDR3 coding sequence is TGTGCCAGCAGCCCTCGGACTCCTATTAGCACAGATACGCAGTATTTT.

This rearrangement joins TRBV5-1 to TRBJ2-7; 9 bases line up with TRBD1. V shed 2 bases, J shed 4 bases, and the junction held 7 bases outside the gene matches. Germline loops: CDR1 SGHRS, CDR2 YFSETQ. The CDR3 spans 15 residues. CDR3 region: CASSFEQGARYEQYF. CDR3 in DNA: TGCGCCAGCAGCTTCGAACAGGGGGCAAGATACGAGCAGTACTTC.

The chain is built from TRBV18 and TRBJ2-7, with 9 nucleotides matching TRBD1. This CDR3 has 14 amino acids. The trim removed 3 bases at V and 3 bases at J, leaving 3 bases unmatched. Germline-derived CDR1 and CDR2 are KGHSH and LQKENI. The DNA for the CDR3 is TGTGCCAGCTCACCCGGGACAGGGATCTACGAGCAGTACTTC. Amino acids: CASSPGTGIYEQYF. The whole variable domain, filled in from reference TRBV18 and TRBJ2-7, reads NAGVMQNPRHLVRRRGQEARLRCSPMKGHSHVYWYRQLPEEGLKFMVYLQKENIIDESGMPKERFSAEFPKEGPSILRIQQVVRGDSAAYFCASSPGTGIYEQYFGPGTRLTVT.

This chain joins TRBV19 and TRBJ1-3, with 8 bases lining up with TRBD1. From germline, CDR1 is LNHDA and CDR2 SQIVND (reference sequence). Germline trimming cut 5 bases from V and 8 bases from J; bases unmatched to any gene: 5. The CDR3 covers 13 residues. The CDR3 DNA reads TGTGCCAGTAGTCTTGGACAGGGTTACACCATATATTTT. Amino acid sequence: CASSLGQGYTIYF.

This clone was counted a few times. The chain carries TRBV6-6 and TRBJ2-2; D perhaps matches TRBD1 (5 bases). Germline CDR1 and CDR2: MNHNY and SVGAGI (reference sequence). The CDR3 runs to 12 residues. The V end lost 6 bases, the J end lost 4 bases, and 6 bases lay between the germline ends. The DNA of the CDR3 is TGTGCCAGCAGCGACAGCACCGGGGAGCTGTTTTTT. Translating it yields CASSDSTGELFF.

The chain joins TRBV7-2 to TRBJ2-7, with D tentatively TRBD1 (5 bases). The CDR3 length is 13 residues. Germline V gene lookup returns CDR1 SGHTA and CDR2 FQGNSA. V was cut by 6 bases and J by 7 bases, with 16 bases left in between. CDR3 sequence reads: CASSLGQDLEQYF. In DNA, the CDR3 is TGTGCCAGCAGTCTAGGACAAGACCTTGAGCAGTACTTC.

The V gene is TRBV2, the J gene TRBJ1-6; D is possibly TRBD1 (5 bases). Trimming cost V 6 bases and J 4 bases, with 16 bases left between them. CDR1 SNHLY and CDR2 FYNNEI come from the germline V gene. The CDR3 covers 16 residues. CDR3 amino acids: CASSSSGDGYNSPLHF. For the CDR3, the DNA is TGTGCCAGCAGCTCAAGCGGGGACGGGTATAATTCACCCCTCCACTTT. Filled out from reference TRBV2 and TRBJ1-6, the complete variable domain reads EPEVTQTPSHQVTQMGQEVILRCVPISNHLYFYWYRQILGQKVEFLVSFYNNEISEKSEIFDDQFSVERPDGSNFTLKIRSTKLEDSAMYFCASSSSGDGYNSPLHFGNGTRLTVT.

The chain combines TRBV4-1 with TRBJ1-1, with D hard to call. CDR1 and CDR2 (germline): MGHRA, YSYEKL. Between the trimmed V and J ends, which lost 1 base and 0 bases, there was a span of 6 bases. The CDR3 contains 14 residues. The CDR3 nucleotides are TGCGCCAGCAGCCAAGGTCAGGTGAACACTGAAGCTTTCTTT. Translating gives CASSQGQVNTEAFF.